This T cell receptor (beta chain) was sequenced for a study of lymphopenia after photon versus proton radiotherapy. Sequencing was performed with immunoSEQ multiplex PCR; in TCRdb, only in-frame clones are kept and a portion is missing. The sample lists 40,000 to 45,000 clones; approximately 86% were seen once. V lost 5 bases, J lost 0 bases, and 7 bases lay in between. Per germline, CDR1 SGHDT and CDR2 YYEEEE. The CDR3 contains 13 residues. The sample in question was peripheral blood, obtained from a patient treated with proton-based radiotherapy. The sequence was collected from a woman aged 70-85 years with pancreatic cancer. Some clones in this sample may be carry-over from other donors' samples. This rearrangement joins TRBV5-6 to TRBJ2-3; D is unclear. The CDR3 region is CASRFQSTDTQYF. CDR3 in DNA: TGTGCCAGCAGGTTCCAGAGCACAGATACGCAGTATTTT. Full variable domain (rest looked up from reference TRBV5-6 and TRBJ2-3): DAGVTQSPTHLIKTRGQQVTLRCSPKSGHDTVSWYQQALGQGPQFIFQYYEEEERQRGNFPDRFSGHQFPNYSSELNVNALLLGDSALYLCASRFQSTDTQYFGPGTRLTVL.